Below, 5 T cell receptor beta chains from the same sample are listed, as sequenced in a study of blood T cell repertoires in COVID-19. Libraries were prepared by immunoSEQ multiplex PCR; TCRdb keeps only in-frame clonotypes and omits some of them. This sample has roughly 150,000 clones, with 70% to 90% found just once. The sequenced material came from peripheral blood. These receptors all come from a woman aged 60-75 years with COVID-19, enrolled during active disease.

This sequence joins TRBV11-2 and TRBJ1-2; 9 bases are shared with TRBD1. V lost 3 bases to trimming and J lost 8 bases; unmatched junction nucleotides: 4. Germline-derived CDR1 and CDR2 are SGHAT and FQNNGV. The CDR3 totals 13 residues. The CDR3 loop is CASSFDRGIGYTF. In DNA form, the CDR3 reads TGTGCCAGCAGCTTTGACAGGGGGATCGGCTACACCTTC.

V usage is TRBV18 and J usage is TRBJ1-1, with 7 positions matching TRBD1. The CDR3 covers 16 residues. The germline V gene encodes CDR1 KGHSH and CDR2 LQKENI. V lost 3 bases to trimming and J lost 8 bases; unmatched junction nucleotides: 15. CDR3 sequence: CASSPSGTASRREAFF. Written as DNA, the CDR3 is TGTGCCAGCTCACCCTCCGGGACAGCCTCAAGGAGGGAAGCTTTCTTT.

V gene TRBV15 combines with J gene TRBJ1-1; D not certain. The V end was cut by 2 bases, the J end by 1 base, with 5 bases between. Germline loops: CDR1 LNHNV, CDR2 YYDKDF (reference sequence). This CDR3 has 13 amino acids. The CDR3 loop is CATSRPQNTEAFF. CDR3 coding DNA: TGTGCCACCAGCAGACCCCAGAACACTGAAGCTTTCTTT.

This chain links TRBV9 with TRBJ2-1; D unresolved. The CDR3 runs 15 residues. V lost 0 bases and J 0 bases, leaving 7 bases between the germline ends. Germline assignment: CDR1 SGDLS and CDR2 YYNGEE. DNA of the CDR3: TGTGCCAGCAGCGTAGGGGCGAGCTCCTACAATGAGCAGTTCTTC. Translating it yields CASSVGASSYNEQFF.

The V and J genes are TRBV18 and TRBJ1-3, with D possibly TRBD1 on 5 matching bases. This CDR3 spans 15 amino acids. With 6 bases removed from V and 4 bases from J, the gap between germline ends came to 16 bases. CDR1 KGHSH and CDR2 LQKENI come from the germline V gene. The CDR3 bases are TGTGCCAGCTCTACCCAGGGCTCCAAAGGAAACACCATATATTTT. Its translation is CASSTQGSKGNTIYF. Based on the CDR3 plus reference TRBV18 and TRBJ1-3, the full variable domain is NAGVMQNPRHLVRRRGQEARLRCSPMKGHSHVYWYRQLPEEGLKFMVYLQKENIIDESGMPKERFSAEFPKEGPSILRIQQVVRGDSAAYFCASSTQGSKGNTIYFGEGSWLTVV.